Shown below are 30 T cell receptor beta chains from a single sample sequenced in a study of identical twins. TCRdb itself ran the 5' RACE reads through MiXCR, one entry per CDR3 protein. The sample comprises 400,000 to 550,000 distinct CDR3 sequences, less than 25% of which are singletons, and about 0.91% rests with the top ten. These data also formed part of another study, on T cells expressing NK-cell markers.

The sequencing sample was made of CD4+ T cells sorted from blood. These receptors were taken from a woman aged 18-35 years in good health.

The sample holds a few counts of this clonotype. The CDR3 reads CASSPRGLRETQYF. CDR3 sequence (DNA): TGTGCCAGCAGTCCCAGGGGGCTCCGGGAGACCCAGTACTTC. The chain has TRBV27 and TRBJ2-5, with 8 bases matching TRBD1. The germline V gene encodes CDR1 MNHEY and CDR2 SMNVEV (reference sequence). Unmatched junction bases numbered 7, after V lost 5 bases and J lost 5 bases. The CDR3 extends over 14 amino acids.

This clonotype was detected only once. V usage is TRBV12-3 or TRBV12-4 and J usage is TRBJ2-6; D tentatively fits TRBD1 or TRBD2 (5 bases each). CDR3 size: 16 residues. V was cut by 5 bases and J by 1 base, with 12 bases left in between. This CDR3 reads CASSAMWGSGANVLTF. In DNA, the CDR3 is TGTGCCAGCAGTGCCATGTGGGGGTCTGGGGCCAACGTCCTGACTTTC.

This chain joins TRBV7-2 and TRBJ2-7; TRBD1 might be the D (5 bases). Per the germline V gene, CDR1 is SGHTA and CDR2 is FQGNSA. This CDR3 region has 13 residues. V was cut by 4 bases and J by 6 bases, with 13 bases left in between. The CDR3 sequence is CASSSSRGSEQYF. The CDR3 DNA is TGTGCCAGCAGCTCATCTAGGGGTTCCGAGCAGTACTTC.

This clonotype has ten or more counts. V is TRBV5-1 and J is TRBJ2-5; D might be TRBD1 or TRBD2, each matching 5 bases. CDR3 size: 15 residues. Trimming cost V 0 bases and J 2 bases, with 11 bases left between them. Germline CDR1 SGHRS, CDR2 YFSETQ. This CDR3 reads CASSLALGEQETQYF. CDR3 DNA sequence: TGCGCCAGCAGCTTGGCTTTGGGGGAGCAAGAGACCCAGTACTTC.

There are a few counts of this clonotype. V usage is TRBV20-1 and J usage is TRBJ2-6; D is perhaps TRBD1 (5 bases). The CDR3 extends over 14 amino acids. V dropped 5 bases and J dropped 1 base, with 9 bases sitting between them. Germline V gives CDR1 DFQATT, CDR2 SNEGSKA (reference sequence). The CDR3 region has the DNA TGCAGTGCTTTCAGGGAATCTGGGGCCAACGTCCTGACTTTC. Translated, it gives CSAFRESGANVLTF.

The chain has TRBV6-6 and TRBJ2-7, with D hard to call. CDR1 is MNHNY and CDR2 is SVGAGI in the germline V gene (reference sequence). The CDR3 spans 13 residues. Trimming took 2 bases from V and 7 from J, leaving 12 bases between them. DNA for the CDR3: TGTGCCAGCAGTTACACCCTTATAAGGGAGCAGTACTTC. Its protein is CASSYTLIREQYF.

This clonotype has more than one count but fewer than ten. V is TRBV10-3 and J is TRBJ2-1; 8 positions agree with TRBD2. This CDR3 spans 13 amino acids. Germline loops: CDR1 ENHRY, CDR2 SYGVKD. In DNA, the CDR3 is TGTGTCATAAAAGCGGGGGAGTACAATGAGCAGTTCTTC. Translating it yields CVIKAGEYNEQFF.

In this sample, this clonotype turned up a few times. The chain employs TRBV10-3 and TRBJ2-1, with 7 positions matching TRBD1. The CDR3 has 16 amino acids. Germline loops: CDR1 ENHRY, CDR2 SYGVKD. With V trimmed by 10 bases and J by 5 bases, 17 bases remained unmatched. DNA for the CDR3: TGTGCCACGACACGTAGGACAGGAGAAGGGGACAATGAGCAGTTCTTC. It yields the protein CATTRRTGEGDNEQFF.

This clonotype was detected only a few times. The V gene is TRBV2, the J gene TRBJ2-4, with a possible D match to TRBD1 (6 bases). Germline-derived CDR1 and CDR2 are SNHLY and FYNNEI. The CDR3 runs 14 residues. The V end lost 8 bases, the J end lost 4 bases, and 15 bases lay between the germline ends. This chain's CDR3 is CASGRTGKKNIQYF. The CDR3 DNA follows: TGTGCCAGCGGAAGAACAGGGAAGAAAAACATTCAGTACTTC.

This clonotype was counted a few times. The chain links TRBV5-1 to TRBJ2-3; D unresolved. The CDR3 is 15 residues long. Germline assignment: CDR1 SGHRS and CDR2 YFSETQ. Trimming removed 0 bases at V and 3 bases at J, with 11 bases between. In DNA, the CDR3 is TGCGCCAGCAGCTTGGAGTGGGTTCGGACAGATACGCAGTATTTT. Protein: CASSLEWVRTDTQYF.

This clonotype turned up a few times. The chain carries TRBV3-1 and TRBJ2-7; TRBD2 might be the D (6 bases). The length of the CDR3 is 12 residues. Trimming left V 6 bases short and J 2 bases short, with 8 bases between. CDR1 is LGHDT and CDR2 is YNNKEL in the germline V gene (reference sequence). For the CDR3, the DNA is TGTGCCAGCAGTCGGACTACCTACGAGCAGTACTTC. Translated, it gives CASSRTTYEQYF.

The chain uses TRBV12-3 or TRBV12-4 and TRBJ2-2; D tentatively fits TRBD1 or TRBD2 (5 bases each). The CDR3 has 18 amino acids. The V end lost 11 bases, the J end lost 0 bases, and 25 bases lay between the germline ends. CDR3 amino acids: CAFTSPIGGTANTGELFF. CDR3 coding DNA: TGTGCCTTCACCTCCCCTATTGGGGGAACTGCGAACACCGGGGAGCTGTTTTTT.

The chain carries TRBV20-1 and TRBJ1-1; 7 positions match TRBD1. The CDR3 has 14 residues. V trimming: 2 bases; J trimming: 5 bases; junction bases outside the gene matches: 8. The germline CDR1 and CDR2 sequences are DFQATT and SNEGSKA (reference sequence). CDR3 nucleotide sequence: TGCAGTGCTAGACCAGACAGGGTTTGGACTGAAGCTTTCTTT. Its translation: CSARPDRVWTEAFF.

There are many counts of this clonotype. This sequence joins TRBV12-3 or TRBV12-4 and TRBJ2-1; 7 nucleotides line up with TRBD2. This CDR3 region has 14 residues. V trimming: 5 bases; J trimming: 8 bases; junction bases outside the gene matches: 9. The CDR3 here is CASSTLAGVDEQFF. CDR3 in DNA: TGTGCCAGCAGTACGTTAGCGGGTGTTGATGAGCAGTTCTTC.

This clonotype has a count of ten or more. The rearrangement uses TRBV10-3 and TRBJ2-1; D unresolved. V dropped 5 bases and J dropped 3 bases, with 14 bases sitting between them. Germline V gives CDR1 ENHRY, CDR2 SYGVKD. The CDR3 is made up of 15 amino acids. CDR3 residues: CAISPLAQNYNEQFF. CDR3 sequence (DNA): TGTGCCATCAGTCCTTTAGCACAAAACTACAATGAGCAGTTCTTC.

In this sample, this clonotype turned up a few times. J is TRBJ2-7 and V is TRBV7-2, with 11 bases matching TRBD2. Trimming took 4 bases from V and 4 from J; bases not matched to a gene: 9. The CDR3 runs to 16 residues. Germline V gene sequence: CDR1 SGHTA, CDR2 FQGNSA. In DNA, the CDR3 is TGTGCCAGCAGCTCCGAGACTAGCGGGAAGGAATACGAGCAGTACTTC. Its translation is CASSSETSGKEYEQYF.

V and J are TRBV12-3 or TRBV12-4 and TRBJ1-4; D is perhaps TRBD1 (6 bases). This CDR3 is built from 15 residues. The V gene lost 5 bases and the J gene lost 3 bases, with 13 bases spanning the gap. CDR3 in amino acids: CASSAWGPPNEKLFF. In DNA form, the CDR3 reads TGTGCCAGCAGTGCTTGGGGGCCCCCTAATGAAAAACTGTTTTTT.

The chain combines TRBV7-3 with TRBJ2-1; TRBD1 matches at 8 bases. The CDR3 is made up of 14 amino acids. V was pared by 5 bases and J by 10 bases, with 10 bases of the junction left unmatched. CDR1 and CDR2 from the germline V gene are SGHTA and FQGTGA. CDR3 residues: CASSPGTGSFEQFF. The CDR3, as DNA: TGTGCCAGCAGCCCCGGGACAGGTTCATTCGAGCAGTTCTTC.

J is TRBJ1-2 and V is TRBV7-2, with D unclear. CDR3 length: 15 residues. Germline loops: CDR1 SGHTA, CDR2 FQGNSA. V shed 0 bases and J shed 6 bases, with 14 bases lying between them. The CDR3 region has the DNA TGTGCCAGCAGCTTAGCGGGCGGGCAGCCAGATGGCTACACCTTC. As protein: CASSLAGGQPDGYTF.

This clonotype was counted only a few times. CDR3 bases: TGTGCCAGCAGCTTATTACGCGGCCCCTACAATGAGCAGTTCTTC. It yields the protein CASSLLRGPYNEQFF. The chain links TRBV7-2 to TRBJ2-1; the D is unclear. Trimming pared 2 bases from V and 2 bases from J, leaving 10 bases between. CDR1 is SGHTA, CDR2 FQGNSA, per germline. The CDR3 is 15 amino acids.

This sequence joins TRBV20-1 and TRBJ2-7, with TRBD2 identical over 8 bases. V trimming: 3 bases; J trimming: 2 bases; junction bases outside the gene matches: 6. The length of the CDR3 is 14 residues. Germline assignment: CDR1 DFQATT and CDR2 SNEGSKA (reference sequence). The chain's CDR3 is CSASLSRGAYEQYF. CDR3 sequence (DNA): TGCAGTGCTAGTTTGTCGCGGGGGGCCTACGAGCAGTACTTC.

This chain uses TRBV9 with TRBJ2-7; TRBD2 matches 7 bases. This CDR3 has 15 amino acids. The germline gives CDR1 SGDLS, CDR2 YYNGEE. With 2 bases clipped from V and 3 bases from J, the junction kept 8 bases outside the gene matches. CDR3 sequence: CASSVERDGGYEQYF. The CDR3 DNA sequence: TGTGCCAGCAGCGTCGAGCGGGACGGGGGCTACGAGCAGTACTTC.

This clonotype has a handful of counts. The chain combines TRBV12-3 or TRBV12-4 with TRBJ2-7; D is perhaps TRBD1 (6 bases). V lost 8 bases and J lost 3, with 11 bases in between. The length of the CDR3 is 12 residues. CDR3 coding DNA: TGTGCCAGCGCCATCAGGGGCTACGAGCAGTACTTC. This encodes CASAIRGYEQYF.

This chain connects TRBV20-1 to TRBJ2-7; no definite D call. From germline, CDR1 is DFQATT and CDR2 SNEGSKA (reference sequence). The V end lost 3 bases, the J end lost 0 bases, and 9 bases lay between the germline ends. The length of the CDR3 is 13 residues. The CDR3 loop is CSASSEVSYEQYF. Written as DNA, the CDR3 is TGCAGTGCTAGCTCTGAAGTCTCCTACGAGCAGTACTTC.

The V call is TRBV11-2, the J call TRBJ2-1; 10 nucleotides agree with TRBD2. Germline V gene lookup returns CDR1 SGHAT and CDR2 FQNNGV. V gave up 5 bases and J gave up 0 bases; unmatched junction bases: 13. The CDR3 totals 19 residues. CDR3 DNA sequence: TGTGCCAGCAGCGCCAACCCTCCTAGCGGGGGTTTCTCCTACAATGAGCAGTTCTTC. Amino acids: CASSANPPSGGFSYNEQFF.

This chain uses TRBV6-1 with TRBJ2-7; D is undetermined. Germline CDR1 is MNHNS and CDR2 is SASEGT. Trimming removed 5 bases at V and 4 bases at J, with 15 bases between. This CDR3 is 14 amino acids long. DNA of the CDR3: TGTGCCAGCAGTCGGAGCGACCTGGGTTACGAGCAGTACTTC. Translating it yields CASSRSDLGYEQYF.

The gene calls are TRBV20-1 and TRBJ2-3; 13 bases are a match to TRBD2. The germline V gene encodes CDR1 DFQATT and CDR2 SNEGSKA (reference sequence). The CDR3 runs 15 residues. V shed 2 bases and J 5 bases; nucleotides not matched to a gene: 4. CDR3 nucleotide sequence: TGCAGTGCTAGATCCCGACTAGCGGGGGGAGATACGCAGTATTTT. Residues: CSARSRLAGGDTQYF.

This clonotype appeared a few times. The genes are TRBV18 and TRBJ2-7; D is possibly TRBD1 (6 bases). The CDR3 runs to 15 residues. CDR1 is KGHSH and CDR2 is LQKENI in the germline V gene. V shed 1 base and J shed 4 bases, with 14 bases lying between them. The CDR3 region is CASSPHQGQLYEQYF. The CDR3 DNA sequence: TGTGCCAGCTCACCACACCAGGGACAACTATACGAGCAGTACTTC.

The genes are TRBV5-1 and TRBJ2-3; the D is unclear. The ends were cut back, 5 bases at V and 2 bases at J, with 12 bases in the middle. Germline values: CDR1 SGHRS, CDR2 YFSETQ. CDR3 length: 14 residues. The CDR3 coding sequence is TGCGCCAGCAGTCTAACAGACTTCACAGATACGCAGTATTTT. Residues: CASSLTDFTDTQYF.

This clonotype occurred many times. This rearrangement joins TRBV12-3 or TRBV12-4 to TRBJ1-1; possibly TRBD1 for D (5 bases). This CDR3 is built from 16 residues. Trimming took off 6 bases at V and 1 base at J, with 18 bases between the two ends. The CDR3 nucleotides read TGTGCCAGCAGATCATACAAAGGGGAAAGGAACACTGAAGCTTTCTTT. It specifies CASRSYKGERNTEAFF.